The entry below gives a single TCR beta chain sequence along with its context. The data originate from a study of pediatric ulcerative colitis. Profiling relied on immunoSEQ multiplex PCR, and the TCRdb table lists in-frame clones only, not all of them. The repertoire includes about 64,000 clones, 80% to 90% of them detected once, and roughly 3% sits in the top ten. This CDR3 region has 12 residues. Germline assignment: CDR1 SGHNT and CDR2 YYREEE (reference sequence). V shed 2 bases and J 8 bases; nucleotides not matched to a gene: 3. This chain links TRBV5-4 with TRBJ1-2; 7 bases map to TRBD1. The sequencing input was blood. The TCR was taken from a boy aged 5-17 years with severe ulcerative colitis. The CDR3 is CASSLQGTGYTF. CDR3 DNA sequence: TGTGCCAGCAGCTTACAGGGGACCGGCTACACCTTC.